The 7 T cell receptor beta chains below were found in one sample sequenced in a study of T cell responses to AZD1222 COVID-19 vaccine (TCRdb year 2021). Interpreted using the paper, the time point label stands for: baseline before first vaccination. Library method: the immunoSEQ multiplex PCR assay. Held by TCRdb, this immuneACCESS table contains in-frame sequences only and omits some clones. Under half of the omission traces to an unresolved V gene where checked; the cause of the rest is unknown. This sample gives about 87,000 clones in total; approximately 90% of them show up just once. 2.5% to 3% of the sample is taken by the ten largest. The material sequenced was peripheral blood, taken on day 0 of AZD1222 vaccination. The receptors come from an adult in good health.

The CDR3 here is CASSPNTNTEAFF. The DNA of the CDR3 is TGTGCCAGCAGCCCGAACACGAACACTGAAGCTTTCTTT. This chain joins TRBV7-3 and TRBJ1-1, with D uncertain. The CDR3 extends over 13 amino acids. Germline values: CDR1 SGHTA, CDR2 FQGTGA. The V gene lost 5 bases and the J gene lost 1 base, with 8 bases spanning the gap.

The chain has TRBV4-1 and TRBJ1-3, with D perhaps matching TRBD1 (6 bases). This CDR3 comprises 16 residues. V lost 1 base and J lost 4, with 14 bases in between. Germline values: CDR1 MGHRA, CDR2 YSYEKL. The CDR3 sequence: CASSQVFGGLGNTIYF. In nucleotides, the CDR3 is TGCGCCAGCAGCCAAGTGTTTGGGGGGCTCGGAAACACCATATATTTT.

CDR3 sequence: CASSARVRSSGANVLTF. In nucleotides, the CDR3 is TGTGCCAGCAGTGCCCGAGTGCGAAGCTCTGGGGCCAACGTCCTGACTTTC. The chain recombines TRBV28 with TRBJ2-6; D gene ambiguous. The CDR3 sequence is 17 residues long. Per germline, CDR1 MDHEN and CDR2 SYDVKM. V was trimmed by 5 bases and J by 0 bases, leaving 14 bases between them.

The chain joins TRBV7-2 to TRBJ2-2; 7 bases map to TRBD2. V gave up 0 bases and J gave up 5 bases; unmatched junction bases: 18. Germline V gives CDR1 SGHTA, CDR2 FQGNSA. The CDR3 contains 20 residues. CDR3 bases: TGTGCCAGCAGCTTAGCGCCTAGGAGGGGCGGGAGATACCCAACCGGGGAGCTGTTTTTT. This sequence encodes CASSLAPRRGGRYPTGELFF.

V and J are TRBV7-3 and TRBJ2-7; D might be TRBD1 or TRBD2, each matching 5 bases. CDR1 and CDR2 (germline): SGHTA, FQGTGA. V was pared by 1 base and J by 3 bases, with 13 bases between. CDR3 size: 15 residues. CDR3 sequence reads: CASSLRAGTLYEQYF. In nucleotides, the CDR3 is TGTGCCAGCAGCTTAAGGGCCGGGACCCTCTACGAGCAGTACTTC.

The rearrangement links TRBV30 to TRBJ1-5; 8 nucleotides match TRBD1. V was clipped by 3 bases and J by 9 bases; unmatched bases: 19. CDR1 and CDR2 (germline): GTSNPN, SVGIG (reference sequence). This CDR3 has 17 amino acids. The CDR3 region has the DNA TGTGCCTGGAGCGCCCTAACTAGGGCAGGGGGCGCGGGGCCCCAGCATTTT. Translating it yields CAWSALTRAGGAGPQHF.

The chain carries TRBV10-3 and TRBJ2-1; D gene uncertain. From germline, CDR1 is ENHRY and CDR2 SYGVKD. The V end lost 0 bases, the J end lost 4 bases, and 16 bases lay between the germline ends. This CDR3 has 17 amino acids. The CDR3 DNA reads TGTGCCATCAGTGAGTCGACGCCCGGCACAGTATACAATGAGCAGTTCTTC. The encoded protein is CAISESTPGTVYNEQFF.